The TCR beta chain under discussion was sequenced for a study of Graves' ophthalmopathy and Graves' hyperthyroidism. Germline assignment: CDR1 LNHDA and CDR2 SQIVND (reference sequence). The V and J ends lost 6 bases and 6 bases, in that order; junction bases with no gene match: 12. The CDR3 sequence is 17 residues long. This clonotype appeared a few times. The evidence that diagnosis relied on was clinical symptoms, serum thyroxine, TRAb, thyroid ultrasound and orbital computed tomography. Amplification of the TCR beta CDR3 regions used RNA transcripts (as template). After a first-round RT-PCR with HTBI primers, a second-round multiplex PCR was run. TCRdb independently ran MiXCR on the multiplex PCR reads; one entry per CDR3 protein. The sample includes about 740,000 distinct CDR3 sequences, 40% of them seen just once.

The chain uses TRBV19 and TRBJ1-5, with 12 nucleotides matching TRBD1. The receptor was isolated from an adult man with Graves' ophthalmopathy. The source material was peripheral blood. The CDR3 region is CASSTKSRDRGRQPQHF. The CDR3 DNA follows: TGTGCCAGTAGCACCAAGTCCCGGGACAGGGGGCGTCAGCCCCAGCATTTT.